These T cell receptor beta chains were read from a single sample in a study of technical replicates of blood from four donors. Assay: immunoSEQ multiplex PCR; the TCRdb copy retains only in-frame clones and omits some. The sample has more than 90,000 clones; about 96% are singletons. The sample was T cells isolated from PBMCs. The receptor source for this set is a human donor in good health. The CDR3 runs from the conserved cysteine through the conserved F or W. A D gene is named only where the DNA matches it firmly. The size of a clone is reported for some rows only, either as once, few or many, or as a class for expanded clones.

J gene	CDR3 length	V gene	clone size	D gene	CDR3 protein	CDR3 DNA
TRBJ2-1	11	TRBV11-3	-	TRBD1	CASASGTVKFF	TGTGCCAGCGCGTCGGGGACAGTTAAGTTCTTC
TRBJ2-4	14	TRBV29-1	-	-	CSVGSGGGGDIQYF	TGCAGCGTTGGGTCAGGGGGCGGGGGGGACATTCAGTACTTC
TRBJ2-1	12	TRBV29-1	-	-	CNADNSYNEQFF	TGCAACGCGGACAACTCGTACAATGAGCAGTTCTTC
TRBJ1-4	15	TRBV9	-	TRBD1	CASNNRGITNEKLFF	TGTGCCAGCAACAACAGGGGAATAACTAATGAAAAACTGTTTTTT
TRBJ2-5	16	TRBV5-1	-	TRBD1	CASSLGPQGAQETQYF	TGCGCCAGCAGCCTCGGCCCACAGGGGGCACAGGAGACCCAGTACTTC
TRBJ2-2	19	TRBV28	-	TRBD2	CASTHGGLAGGVNTGELFF	TGTGCCAGCACCCATGGGGGACTAGCGGGAGGAGTCAACACCGGGGAGCTGTTTTTT
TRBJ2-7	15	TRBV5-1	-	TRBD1	CASSLGQGKTDEQYF	TGCGCCAGCAGCTTGGGACAGGGGAAAACGGACGAGCAGTACTTC
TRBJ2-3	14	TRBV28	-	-	CASSPDQGSDTQYF	TGTGCCAGCAGTCCTGACCAGGGATCAGATACGCAGTATTTT
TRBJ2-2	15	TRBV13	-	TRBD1	CASSLGGGTTGELFF	TGTGCCAGCAGCTTAGGAGGGGGCACGACCGGGGAGCTGTTTTTT
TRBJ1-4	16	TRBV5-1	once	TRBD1	CATRRSYRGPNEKLFF	TGCGCCACCCGGCGTTCCTACAGGGGACCTAATGAAAAACTGTTTTTT
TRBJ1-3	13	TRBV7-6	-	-	CASSFSGPNTIYF	TGTGCCAGCAGCTTTAGTGGGCCTAACACCATATATTTT
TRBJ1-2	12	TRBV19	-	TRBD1	CASRDRDYGYTF	TGTGCCAGTAGGGACAGGGACTATGGCTACACCTTC
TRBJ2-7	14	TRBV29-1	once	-	CSVEGIGGLYEQYF	TGCAGCGTTGAAGGCATCGGAGGTCTCTACGAGCAGTACTTC
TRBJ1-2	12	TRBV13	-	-	CASSLTREGYTF	TGTGCCAGCAGCCTAACTAGGGAGGGCTACACCTTC
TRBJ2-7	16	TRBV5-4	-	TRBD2	CASSPGPGLESHEQYF	TGTGCCAGCAGCCCAGGACCGGGACTAGAATCCCACGAGCAGTACTTC
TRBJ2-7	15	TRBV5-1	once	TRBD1	CASSLRTGGLLEQYF	TGCGCCAGCAGCTTGCGGACAGGGGGCCTCCTGGAGCAGTACTTC
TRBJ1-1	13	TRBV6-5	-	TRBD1	CASSYYGTGEAFF	TGTGCCAGCAGTTATTACGGGACAGGGGAAGCTTTCTTT
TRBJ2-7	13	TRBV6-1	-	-	CASRWGRGEEQYF	TGTGCCAGCAGATGGGGAAGGGGCGAGGAGCAGTACTTC
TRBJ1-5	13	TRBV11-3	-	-	CASSSGNNQPQHF	TGTGCCAGCAGCTCAGGTAACAATCAGCCCCAGCATTTT
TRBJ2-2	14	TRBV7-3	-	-	CASSLVGAAGELFF	TGTGCCAGCAGCCTAGTGGGGGCCGCCGGGGAGCTGTTTTTT
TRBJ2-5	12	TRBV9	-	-	CASSVAGETQYF	TGTGCCAGCAGCGTAGCCGGAGAGACCCAGTACTTC
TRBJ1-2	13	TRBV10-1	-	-	CASSEGRLSGYTF	TGCGCCAGCAGCGAGGGGAGATTGAGTGGCTACACCTTC
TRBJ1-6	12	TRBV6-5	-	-	CASNRVGSPLHF	TGTGCCAGTAACAGGGTGGGGTCACCCCTCCACTTT
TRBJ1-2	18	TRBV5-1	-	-	CASSLGQTGRGEFYGYTF	TGCGCCAGCAGCTTGGGCCAAACGGGCAGGGGTGAATTCTATGGCTACACCTTC
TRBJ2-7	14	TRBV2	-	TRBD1	CASKAGTGVREQYF	TGTGCCAGCAAGGCGGGGACAGGGGTCCGCGAGCAGTACTTC
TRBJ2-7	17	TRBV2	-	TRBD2	CASRPGGLAGTSYEQYF	TGTGCCAGCAGGCCTGGTGGATTAGCGGGTACCTCCTACGAGCAGTACTTC